These 19 T cell receptor beta chains originate from one sample sequenced in a study of identical twins. MiXCR, applied by TCRdb to the 5' RACE reads, yields one record per CDR3 protein. The repertoire has 1.5 million to 2 million distinct CDR3 sequences, under 35% of them found once; the top ten carry approximately 0.29%. The sequenced sample consisted of cord blood. All receptors come from a newborn girl in good health.

The rearrangement links TRBV29-1 to TRBJ1-2; D is perhaps TRBD1 (6 bases). The germline V gene has CDR1 SQVTM and CDR2 ANQGSEA. Trimming removed 3 bases from V and 1 base from J, with 9 bases in between. The CDR3 sequence is 13 residues long. The CDR3, as DNA: TGCAGCGTTGACCAGGGGCTTAACTATGGCTACACCTTC. Its protein is CSVDQGLNYGYTF.

The chain links TRBV9 to TRBJ1-1, with 10 bases aligning to TRBD1. CDR1 and CDR2 from the germline V gene are SGDLS and YYNGEE. This CDR3 comprises 15 residues. V shed 0 bases and J 5 bases; nucleotides not matched to a gene: 4. CDR3 nucleotides: TGTGCCAGCAGCGTAGGGGGACAGGGGTGGACTGAAGCTTTCTTT. Encoded protein: CASSVGGQGWTEAFF. The entire variable domain, with the rest obtained from reference TRBV9 and TRBJ1-1, is as follows: DSGVTQTPKHLITATGQRVTLRCSPRSGDLSVYWYQQSLDQGLQFLIQYYNGEERAKGNILERFSAQQFPDLHSELNLSSLELGDSALYFCASSVGGQGWTEAFFGQGTRLTVV.

This rearrangement joins TRBV29-1 to TRBJ2-1, with 13 positions matching TRBD2. This CDR3 is 15 amino acids long. V was clipped by 6 bases and J by 8 bases; unmatched bases: 10. Per the germline V gene, CDR1 is SQVTM and CDR2 is ANQGSEA. CDR3 DNA sequence: TGCAGCGTCTCGGGACTAGCGGGGTCCCCCGATGAGCAGTTCTTC. Translation: CSVSGLAGSPDEQFF.

The DNA of the CDR3 is TGTGCCAGCAGCCCGGGACTTTCCTACAATGAGCAGTACTTC. Encoded protein: CASSPGLSYNEQYF. The chain combines TRBV4-2 with TRBJ2-1, with D possibly TRBD2 on 6 matching bases. The DNA end is more similar to TRBJ2-7, so the J call may be wrong. The germline V gene has CDR1 LGHNA and CDR2 YNFKEQ. The CDR3 has 14 amino acids.

The chain is built from TRBV20-1 and TRBJ1-5, with 8 bases that match TRBD1. Trimming cost V 5 bases and J 6 bases; bases outside gene matches: 3. The germline gives CDR1 DFQATT, CDR2 SNEGSKA (reference sequence). This CDR3 comprises 12 residues. The CDR3 DNA reads as TGCAGTGCTTCAACAGGGGGTCAGCCCCAGCATTTT. It codes for CSASTGGQPQHF.

This clonotype appeared a single time. The germline gene is not matched at one end of the junction; a read error may be the cause. The CDR3 DNA follows: TGTGCCAGCAGTTCTTCTACCACCAACTATGACTACACCTTC. Encoded protein: CASSSSTTNYDYTF. This chain links TRBV27 with TRBJ1-2; no clear D gene. Germline V lookup: CDR1 MNHEY, CDR2 SMNVEV (reference sequence). The CDR3 runs 14 residues.

Concerning this clonotype: This may stem from a read error, because a much larger clone lies one nucleotide away. The rearrangement uses TRBV5-1 and TRBJ2-3; possible D gene TRBD2, 6 bases. From germline, CDR1 is SGHRS and CDR2 YFSETQ. This CDR3 has 14 amino acids. The CDR3 spells CANSLFGGTDTQYF. DNA for the CDR3: TGCGCCAACAGCTTGTTCGGGGGAACAGATACGCAGTATTTT. Full variable domain (outside the CDR3, taken from reference TRBV5-1 and TRBJ2-3): KAGVTQTPRYLIKTRGQQVTLSCSPISGHRSVSWYQQTPGQGLQFLFEYFSETQRNKGNFPGRFSGRQFSNSRSEMNVSTLELGDSALYLCANSLFGGTDTQYFGPGTRLTVL.

This clonotype showed up many times. The chain employs TRBV5-1 and TRBJ2-4; no clear D. The CDR3 is made up of 16 amino acids. Looked up from germline, CDR1 is SGHRS and CDR2 is YFSETQ. The V and J ends lost 0 bases and 3 bases respectively, with 13 bases between them. The CDR3 is CASSLGLGIGKNIQYF. As DNA, the CDR3 is TGCGCCAGCAGCTTGGGTTTAGGGATCGGCAAAAACATTCAGTACTTC.

Points on this clonotype: Possible read error: a much larger clone is one base away. This chain connects TRBV6-5 to TRBJ2-5, with D perhaps TRBD2 (6 bases). The J call may be mistaken, given a closer DNA end match to TRBJ2-7. Germline V CDR1 and CDR2: MNHEY, SVGAGI. This CDR3 has 14 residues. CDR3 in amino acids: CASATGGISYEQYF. For the CDR3, the DNA is TGTGCCAGCGCGACTGGGGGGATCTCCTACGAGCAGTACTTC.

With respect to this clonotype: A much larger clone differs by one base, so this may be a read error. This sequence joins TRBV6-5 and TRBJ2-5; D unclear. CDR1 is MNHEY and CDR2 is SVGAGI in the germline V gene. The CDR3 covers 15 residues. In DNA form, the CDR3 reads TGTGCCAGCAGTTACTCCAGGTGGGTCCAAGAGACCCAGTCCTTC. Its protein product is CASSYSRWVQETQSF.

On this clonotype itself: This sequence may be a read error, since a much larger clone differs from it by one base. The V gene is TRBV24-1, the J gene TRBJ2-3, with 7 bases fitting TRBD2. The CDR3 contains 13 residues. Germline trimming cut 9 bases from V and 2 bases from J; bases unmatched to any gene: 4. Germline values: CDR1 KGHDR, CDR2 SFDVKD. CDR3 in amino acids: CATSGTNTDTQYF. In DNA form, the CDR3 reads TGTGCCACCTCAGGGACTAACACAGATACGCAGTATTTT.

There are a few counts of this clonotype. The J gene is TRBJ1-2, the V gene TRBV14, with D maybe TRBD1 (5 bases). The V end lost 4 bases, the J end lost 0 bases, and 12 bases lay between the germline ends. Germline V gene sequence: CDR1 SGHDN, CDR2 FVKESK. The CDR3 has 15 amino acids. DNA for the CDR3: TGTGCCAGCAGCCGATTTCAGGGATCTAACTATGGCTACACCTTC. This codes for CASSRFQGSNYGYTF.

J is TRBJ1-2 and V is TRBV15; 9 bases match TRBD1. The length of the CDR3 is 15 residues. Germline assignment: CDR1 LNHNV and CDR2 YYDKDF (reference sequence). Unmatched junction bases numbered 8, after V lost 4 bases and J lost 5 bases. The CDR3 sequence is CATSKRATGGYGYTF. CDR3 nucleotide sequence: TGTGCCACCAGCAAACGTGCGACAGGGGGTTATGGCTACACCTTC.

The chain links TRBV10-3 to TRBJ2-5; maybe TRBD1 (5 bases). Germline V gives CDR1 ENHRY, CDR2 SYGVKD. The V and J ends lost 4 bases and 11 bases respectively, with 20 bases between them. This CDR3 is built from 14 residues. For the CDR3, the DNA is TGTGCCATCAGTGGCGGCAGAAGGGGCAATGAGCAGTACTTC. Protein sequence: CAISGGRRGNEQYF.

As concerns this clonotype: A junction end diverges from the germline sequence, so it may reflect a read error. The V and J genes are TRBV3-1 and TRBJ2-1; D possibly matches TRBD1 or TRBD2 (5 bases each). There are 16 residues in the CDR3. CDR1 LGHDT and CDR2 YNNKEL come from the germline V gene (reference sequence). DNA for the CDR3: TGTGCCAACAGCCTCAATGGGGCGTCTAGCCGCAATGAGCAGTTCTTC. It is translated as CANSLNGASSRNEQFF.

This clonotype occurred a few times. The V gene is TRBV10-3, the J gene TRBJ1-5; D is uncertain. Germline-derived CDR1 and CDR2 are ENHRY and SYGVKD. The V and J ends lost 4 bases and 0 bases respectively, with 10 bases between them. This CDR3 has 15 amino acids. The chain's CDR3 is CAISGTESSNQPQHF. The CDR3 coding sequence is TGTGCCATCAGTGGGACGGAAAGTAGCAATCAGCCCCAGCATTTT.

This clonotype was recorded a few times. This chain joins TRBV6-1 and TRBJ2-7; 7 bases fit TRBD1. The germline V gene encodes CDR1 MNHNS and CDR2 SASEGT. The length of the CDR3 is 14 residues. Trimming removed 1 base from V and 4 bases from J; junction bases left unmatched: 4. The CDR3: CASSEVTGPYEQYF. CDR3 bases: TGTGCCAGCAGTGAAGTGACAGGGCCGTACGAGCAGTACTTC.

The sample holds a few counts of this clonotype. This chain links TRBV20-1 with TRBJ2-7, with D uncertain. The CDR3 loop spans 12 amino acids. From germline, CDR1 is DFQATT and CDR2 SNEGSKA (reference sequence). Trimming removed 4 bases at V and 1 base at J, with 8 bases between. The CDR3 here is CSAKTASYEQYF. For the CDR3, the DNA is TGCAGTGCTAAAACGGCGTCCTACGAGCAGTACTTC.

The V and J genes are TRBV4-1 and TRBJ2-1, with 12 bases identical to TRBD2. Looked up from germline, CDR1 is MGHRA and CDR2 is YSYEKL. This CDR3 is built from 18 residues. V was clipped by 1 base and J by 6 bases; unmatched bases: 10. CDR3 DNA: TGCGCCAGCAGCCAAGTGGGGCCTCGACTAGCGGGAGCCAATGAGCAGTTCTTC. Protein: CASSQVGPRLAGANEQFF.